This TCR beta chain was documented in a study of regulatory T cells in long-lasting Graves disease. Study results and caveats: New patients shared fewer public clonotypes (around 880) than persistent patients did (around 2,700). Researchers reported studying only peripheral blood, not thyroid tissue. Only a small sample size was used, which may have cut accuracy. TCR diversity was lower in persistent Graves' patients than in newly diagnosed ones.

Libraries of TCR beta came from iRepertoire HTBI primers plus Arm-PCR of CDR3 regions. MiXCR was run by TCRdb on the multiplex PCR reads, yielding one entry per CDR3 protein. The profile shows more than 300,000 distinct CDR3 sequences, more than 20% of them singletons. This clonotype was found many times. Antigen unknown. The time point here: persistent/refractory GD, antithyroid drugs over 5 years with positive TRAb. PBMC-extracted RNA yielded the TCR library. This CDR3 is 15 amino acids long. Trimming stripped 3 bases from V and 5 bases from J, with 16 bases between. Germline loops: CDR1 MDHEN, CDR2 SYDVKM.

V gene TRBV28 combines with J gene TRBJ2-5; perhaps TRBD2 as D (5 bases). Sequencing used peripheral blood mononuclear cells (PBMCs), obtained when the disease was refractory, from a patient treated with antithyroid drugs. The receptor's source is a woman between 40 and 55 years old with Graves disease. The CDR3 loop reads CASSLVASGMETQYF. The CDR3 coding sequence is TGTGCCAGCAGTTTGGTCGCTTCGGGGATGGAGACCCAGTACTTC.